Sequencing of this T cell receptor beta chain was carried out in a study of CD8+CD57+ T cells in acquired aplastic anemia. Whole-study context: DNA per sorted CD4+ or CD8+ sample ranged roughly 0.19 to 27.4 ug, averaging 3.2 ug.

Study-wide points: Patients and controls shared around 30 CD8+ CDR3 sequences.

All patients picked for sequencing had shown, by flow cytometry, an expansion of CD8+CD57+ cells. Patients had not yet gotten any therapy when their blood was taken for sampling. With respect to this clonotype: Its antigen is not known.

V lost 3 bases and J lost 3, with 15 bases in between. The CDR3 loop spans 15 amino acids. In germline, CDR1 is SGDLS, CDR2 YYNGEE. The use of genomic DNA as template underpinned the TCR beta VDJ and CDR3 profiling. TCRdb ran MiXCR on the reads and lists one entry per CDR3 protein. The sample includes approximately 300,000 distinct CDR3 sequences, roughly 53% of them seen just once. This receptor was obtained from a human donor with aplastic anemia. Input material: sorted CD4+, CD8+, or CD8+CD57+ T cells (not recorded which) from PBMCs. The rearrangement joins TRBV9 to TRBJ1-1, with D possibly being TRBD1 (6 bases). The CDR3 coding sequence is TGTGCCAGCAGCGCTAACAGGGTGGAGGACACTGAAGCTTTCTTT. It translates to CASSANRVEDTEAFF.